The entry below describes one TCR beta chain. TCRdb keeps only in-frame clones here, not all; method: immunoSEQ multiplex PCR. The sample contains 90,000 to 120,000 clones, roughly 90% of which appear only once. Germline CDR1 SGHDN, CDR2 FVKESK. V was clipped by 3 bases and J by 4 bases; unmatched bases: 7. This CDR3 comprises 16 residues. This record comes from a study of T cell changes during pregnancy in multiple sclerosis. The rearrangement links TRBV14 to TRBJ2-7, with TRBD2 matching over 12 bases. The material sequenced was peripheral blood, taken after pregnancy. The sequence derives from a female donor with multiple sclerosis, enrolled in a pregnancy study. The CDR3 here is CASSHRPGLAGYEQYF. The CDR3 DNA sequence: TGTGCCAGCAGCCATCGTCCGGGACTAGCGGGTTACGAGCAGTACTTC.